These 24 T cell receptor beta chains came from one sample sequenced in a study of T cells in Graves' hyperthyroidism and ophthalmopathy. From RNA transcripts, TCR beta CDR3 regions were amplified. During a first-round RT-PCR of the TCR CDR3, the HTBI primer set was used. TCRdb re-called the multiplex PCR reads with MiXCR, one entry per CDR3 protein. The sample contains about 600,000 distinct CDR3 sequences, 16% of which appear only once. Specimen: blood. The receptors were gathered from a woman aged 40-49 years with Graves' ophthalmopathy.

The rearrangement links TRBV20-1 to TRBJ2-6; D may be TRBD1 or TRBD2 (5 bases each). Germline V lookup: CDR1 DFQATT, CDR2 SNEGSKA (reference sequence). V lost 6 bases to trimming and J lost 0 bases, with 18 bases between them. CDR3 size: 17 residues. CDR3 sequence (DNA): TGCAGTGCCGTCGGCGGGTTGGGGCACTCTGGGGCCAACGTCCTGACTTTC. Translated, it gives CSAVGGLGHSGANVLTF.

This clonotype was recorded many times. The J gene is TRBJ1-3, the V gene TRBV2; the D is unclear. CDR1 and CDR2 (germline): SNHLY, FYNNEI. The CDR3 loop spans 15 amino acids. Trimming left V 1 base short and J 3 bases short, with 10 bases between. In DNA, the CDR3 is TGTGCCAGCAGTGAAGGGTCGTGGGATGGAAACACCATATATTTT. Translating gives CASSEGSWDGNTIYF. The full variable domain, with the rest looked up from reference TRBV2 and TRBJ1-3, is EPEVTQTPSHQVTQMGQEVILRCVPISNHLYFYWYRQILGQKVEFLVSFYNNEISEKSEIFDDQFSVERPDGSNFTLKIRSTKLEDSAMYFCASSEGSWDGNTIYFGEGSWLTVV.

The chain uses TRBV19 and TRBJ1-6, with no clear D. V was trimmed by 5 bases and J by 10 bases, leaving 9 bases between them. Germline CDR1 and CDR2: LNHDA and SQIVND (reference sequence). The CDR3 extends over 12 amino acids. The CDR3 reads CASSVMDSPLHF. In DNA form, the CDR3 reads TGTGCCAGTAGTGTCATGGACTCACCCCTCCACTTT. The full variable domain, completed using reference TRBV19 and TRBJ1-6, is DGGITQSPKYLFRKEGQNVTLSCEQNLNHDAMYWYRQDPGQGLRLIYYSQIVNDFQKGDIAEGYSVSREKKESFPLTVTSAQKNPTAFYLCASSVMDSPLHFGNGTRLTVT.

This clonotype occurred a few times. The chain joins TRBV18 to TRBJ2-5; D is possibly TRBD2 (6 bases). Deletions cut 3 bases from V and 3 bases from J, with 17 bases between. Germline values: CDR1 KGHSH, CDR2 LQKENI. CDR3 size: 16 residues. The CDR3 is CASSPEGVPGEETQYF. CDR3 in DNA: TGTGCCAGCTCACCCGAAGGGGTACCGGGGGAAGAGACCCAGTACTTC.

This clonotype occurred many times. The chain joins TRBV6-1 to TRBJ2-7; 10 bases are a match to TRBD2. The CDR3 is 16 residues long. Germline V gives CDR1 MNHNS, CDR2 SASEGT. V dropped 5 bases and J dropped 1; count of bases not matched to a gene: 8. The CDR3 is CASSLIAGGLSYEQYF. In DNA, the CDR3 is TGTGCCAGCAGTCTTATAGCGGGAGGTCTGTCCTACGAGCAGTACTTC.

This chain joins TRBV13 and TRBJ2-5; 7 bases agree with TRBD2. The CDR3 totals 14 residues. Germline V gene lookup returns CDR1 PRHDT and CDR2 FYEKMQ (reference sequence). With 2 bases clipped from V and 5 bases from J, the junction kept 5 bases outside the gene matches. The CDR3: CASSLRGLVETQYF. The CDR3 DNA sequence: TGTGCCAGCAGCTTAAGAGGACTAGTTGAGACCCAGTACTTC.

This chain joins TRBV5-1 and TRBJ1-4, with 7 nucleotides matching TRBD1. There are 13 residues in the CDR3. V shed 3 bases, J shed 7 bases, and the junction held 3 bases outside the gene matches. Germline V gives CDR1 SGHRS, CDR2 YFSETQ. The CDR3 is CASSSGQAEKLFF. DNA for the CDR3: TGCGCCAGCAGCTCCGGACAGGCTGAAAAACTGTTTTTT.

This clonotype was observed a few times. V gene TRBV6-6 combines with J gene TRBJ1-5; D is undetermined. The V end lost 2 bases, the J end lost 6 bases, and 17 bases lay between the germline ends. This CDR3 is 16 amino acids long. Germline lookup yields CDR1 MNHNY and CDR2 SVGAGI (reference sequence). The CDR3 coding sequence is TGTGCCAGCAGTTACCGGGAGCCTGTAGTAGGTCAGCCCCAGCATTTT. Encoded protein: CASSYREPVVGQPQHF.

This clonotype was observed many times. The chain recombines TRBV11-2 with TRBJ2-1; D uncertain. This CDR3 is 17 amino acids long. V gave up 0 bases and J gave up 0 bases, with 12 bases separating them. Looked up from germline, CDR1 is SGHAT and CDR2 is FQNNGV. CDR3 sequence: CASSLDPLVSSYNEQFF. Written as DNA, the CDR3 is TGTGCCAGCAGCTTAGATCCCCTGGTTAGCTCCTACAATGAGCAGTTCTTC.

In this sample, this clonotype turned up many times. This sequence joins TRBV7-9 and TRBJ1-1; D remains unclear. CDR3 size: 15 residues. Germline-derived CDR1 and CDR2 are SEHNR and FQNEAQ (reference sequence). Trimming pared 2 bases from V and 1 base from J, leaving 11 bases between. The CDR3 region is CASSLSGRANTEAFF. The CDR3 nucleotides are TGTGCCAGCAGCTTATCCGGACGGGCGAACACTGAAGCTTTCTTT.

This clonotype showed up many times. The V and J genes are TRBV6-1 and TRBJ2-1; D might be TRBD1 or TRBD2, each matching 7 bases. The V and J ends lost 7 bases and 6 bases respectively, with 19 bases between them. Germline-derived CDR1 and CDR2 are MNHNS and SASEGT. The CDR3 sequence is 15 residues long. The CDR3 is CASIPRQGGGNEQFF. The CDR3 nucleotides read TGTGCCAGCATTCCGCGTCAGGGGGGGGGCAATGAGCAGTTCTTC.

In this sample, this clonotype turned up many times. The chain has TRBV28 and TRBJ2-7, with D hard to call. The CDR3 extends over 14 amino acids. Germline CDR1 reads MDHEN; CDR2 reads SYDVKM. The V gene lost 2 bases and the J gene lost 7 bases, with 15 bases spanning the gap. For the CDR3, the DNA is TGTGCCAGCAGTTTAGGGTCAGCGCCTGGAGAGCAGTACTTC. Protein product: CASSLGSAPGEQYF.

This clonotype was detected only a few times. The chain recombines TRBV10-3 with TRBJ2-1; the match to TRBD2 covers 14 bases. This CDR3 contains 18 residues. The ends lost 4 bases at V and 6 bases at J; junction bases unmatched: 11. Germline V gives CDR1 ENHRY, CDR2 SYGVKD. The CDR3, as DNA: TGTGCCATCAGTGGGACTAGCGGGAGGACTGGGGTGGTCAATGAGCAGTTCTTC. Encoded protein: CAISGTSGRTGVVNEQFF.

The gene calls are TRBV2 and TRBJ2-1; 7 bases fit TRBD2. The V gene's germline CDR1 is SNHLY and CDR2 FYNNEI. The CDR3 sequence is 17 residues long. Unmatched junction bases numbered 10, after V lost 2 bases and J lost 3 bases. DNA for the CDR3: TGTGCCAGCAGTGAACCTCCCTTTAGCGGGTACTACAATGAGCAGTTCTTC. Translating it yields CASSEPPFSGYYNEQFF.

This clonotype turned up a few times. The chain couples TRBV5-1 to TRBJ1-6; D remains unclear. V lost 0 bases, J lost 7 bases, and 14 bases lay in between. The germline gives CDR1 SGHRS, CDR2 YFSETQ. This CDR3 has 16 residues. The CDR3 nucleotides read TGCGCCAGCAGCTTGGAGGCCACAGTGGGGAATTCACCCCTCCACTTT. Translation: CASSLEATVGNSPLHF.

The rearrangement links TRBV29-1 to TRBJ1-1, with D possibly TRBD1 on 5 matching bases. Germline CDR1 and CDR2: SQVTM and ANQGSEA. The V end was cut by 7 bases, the J end by 1 base, with 10 bases between. This CDR3 comprises 12 residues. The CDR3 here is CSAVGQNTEAFF. The CDR3, as DNA: TGCAGCGCCGTCGGACAGAACACTGAAGCTTTCTTT.

This clonotype was counted between two and nine times. The J gene is TRBJ2-6, the V gene TRBV27; tentative D call: TRBD2 (6 bases). This CDR3 spans 18 amino acids. Trimming pared 5 bases from V and 0 bases from J, leaving 17 bases between. CDR1 and CDR2 (germline): MNHEY, SMNVEV (reference sequence). Written as DNA, the CDR3 is TGTGCCAGCAGTCCCATCTGGGACTTCAACTCTGGGGCCAACGTCCTGACTTTC. Protein sequence: CASSPIWDFNSGANVLTF.

This clonotype appeared many times. This sequence joins TRBV5-1 and TRBJ2-2; D is unclear. The length of the CDR3 is 14 residues. Between the trimmed V and J ends, which lost 1 base and 2 bases, there was a span of 6 bases. Per the germline V gene, CDR1 is SGHRS and CDR2 is YFSETQ. For the CDR3, the DNA is TGCGCCAGCAGCTTGTCGCCTAACACCGGGGAGCTGTTTTTT. The encoded protein is CASSLSPNTGELFF. Full variable domain (remainder filled in from reference TRBV5-1 and TRBJ2-2): KAGVTQTPRYLIKTRGQQVTLSCSPISGHRSVSWYQQTPGQGLQFLFEYFSETQRNKGNFPGRFSGRQFSNSRSEMNVSTLELGDSALYLCASSLSPNTGELFFGEGSRLTVL.

This clonotype was observed many times. The gene calls are TRBV12-3 or TRBV12-4 and TRBJ2-2, with a tentative D call TRBD1 (6 bases). Trimming removed 3 bases at V and 9 bases at J, with 8 bases between. The CDR3 extends over 12 amino acids. The CDR3 DNA is TGTGCCAGCAGTTTCAGGGGTTGGGAGCTGTTTTTT. Protein sequence: CASSFRGWELFF.

The CDR3 reads CASGGPVPYEQYF. CDR3 bases: TGTGCCAGCGGGGGCCCTGTTCCTTACGAGCAGTACTTC. V and J are TRBV12-3 or TRBV12-4 and TRBJ2-7; tentative D call: TRBD1 (6 bases). The CDR3 runs 13 residues. The V gene lost 8 bases and the J gene lost 4 bases, with 15 bases spanning the gap.

The chain couples TRBV30 to TRBJ2-7; TRBD2 might be the D (5 bases). The CDR3 has 14 residues. Germline V gives CDR1 GTSNPN, CDR2 SVGIG (reference sequence). Trimming took 3 bases from V and 2 from J, leaving 14 bases between them. The CDR3 DNA follows: TGTGCCTGGAGCCTCGTATTGAGGGCCTACGAGCAGTACTTC. It is translated as CAWSLVLRAYEQYF.

There are a few counts of this clonotype. One junction end disagrees with the germline gene, perhaps due to a read error. The chain joins TRBV14 to TRBJ2-1; D not resolved. Per the germline V gene, CDR1 is SGHDN and CDR2 is FVKESK. The CDR3 is 15 residues long. As DNA, the CDR3 is TGTGCCAACAGCCAAGTAACGGGTATCGGGAATGAGCAGTTCTTC. This translates into CANSQVTGIGNEQFF.

This clonotype was counted many times. The chain is built from TRBV2 and TRBJ2-5; D is uncertain. The CDR3 is made up of 12 amino acids. In germline, CDR1 is SNHLY, CDR2 FYNNEI. Trimming left V 5 bases short and J 7 bases short, with 11 bases between. CDR3 residues: CASSTNVGTQYF. DNA of the CDR3: TGTGCCAGCAGTACCAACGTGGGGACCCAGTACTTC.

The chain carries TRBV14 and TRBJ2-5, with 9 bases matching TRBD2. The V and J ends lost 4 bases and 0 bases, in that order; junction bases with no gene match: 12. The CDR3 has 18 amino acids. Germline V gene lookup returns CDR1 SGHDN and CDR2 FVKESK. As DNA, the CDR3 is TGTGCCAGCAGCCGCGGACTAGCGAGTCTAGGCGACCAAGAGACCCAGTACTTC. Its protein is CASSRGLASLGDQETQYF.